Listed below are T cell receptor beta chains from one sample, sequenced in a study of shared clonotypes between healthy human individuals. Sequenced by immunoSEQ multiplex PCR; TCRdb stores in-frame clones only, minus some. Of around 340,000 clones detected, around 70% appear once; the ten largest clones hold more than 9%. The specimen was memory CD4+ T cells sorted from blood. These receptors were taken from a man aged 25-40 years in good health. CDR3s include the opening cysteine and the closing phenylalanine or tryptophan. Clone sizes are given selectively: once, few, many, or a class where the clone is expanded.

abundance	v_gene	CDR3aa
.	TRBV18	CASSPSRGGEQYF
.	TRBV5-6	CASSLLAGVNEQFF
once	TRBV5-5	CASSSKGTNTEAFF
many	TRBV19	CASSMPNPGKGTVRDTQYF
.	TRBV28	CASTLSTSGRLGTQYF
many	TRBV4-3	CASSQDVGPAFF
.	TRBV19	CASTIVGGGEQTF
.	TRBV5-4	CASSLVNRAKAGYTF
few	TRBV1	CTSSQARIAGGRTGELFF
.	TRBV2	CASSLLDRAGEQYF
.	TRBV4-3	CASSQGGGPRSGNTIYF
.	TRBV28	CASSSWDRGETQYF
.	TRBV2	CASSEGGEQYF
.	TRBV10-2	CASSGLAGVLGELFF
.	TRBV21-1	CASSKAGTTLDELFF
.	TRBV9	CASSPRDGEDTEAFF
many	TRBV5-4	CASSLDRGFYGYTF
.	TRBV10-2	CASSDPGPLRYEQYF
few	TRBV19	CASSRQGSGANVLTF
once	TRBV18	CASSPPTEETQYF
.	TRBV5-1	CASSFGQGELFF
.	TRBV7-6	CASSRTGRGSYEQYF
.	TRBV7-3	CASSLRAGSGTQYF
.	TRBV14	CASSRPRLAGLDNEQFF
.	TRBV7-9	CASSFGGGGGRGREKLFF
.	TRBV7-9	CASSPASGRAEQYF
.	TRBV11-2	CASSLVAGQGYEQYF
.	TRBV5-8	CASSLAADRAGNTIYF
.	TRBV28	CASRRQGRETQYF